These 28 T cell receptor beta chains were all obtained from the same sample, sequenced in a study of cytomegalovirus exposure and HLA in healthy donors. A multiplex PCR was run with 60 Vbeta primers and 13 Jbeta primers. Clones were read by immunoSEQ multiplex PCR, and TCRdb kept only the in-frame ones, dropping some. The table includes around 200,000 clones, less than 80% detected once. Sequencing used PBMCs. These TCRs come from a girl aged 2 to 9 in good health and CMV-seronegative.

The chain couples TRBV2 to TRBJ2-5; tentative D call: TRBD2 (6 bases). CDR1 and CDR2 (germline): SNHLY, FYNNEI. This CDR3 has 14 amino acids. With 4 bases removed from V and 2 bases from J, the gap between germline ends came to 11 bases. CDR3 in amino acids: CASSAGLWQETQYF. In nucleotides, the CDR3 is TGTGCCAGCAGTGCGGGACTTTGGCAAGAGACCCAGTACTTC.

The rearrangement joins TRBV6-5 to TRBJ2-7, with D possibly being TRBD2 (5 bases). CDR1 is MNHEY and CDR2 is SVGAGI in the germline V gene. Trimming removed 6 bases at V and 4 bases at J, with 19 bases between. The CDR3 loop spans 15 amino acids. Written as DNA, the CDR3 is TGTGCCAGCAGAGGAACTAGTCCGGGATTATACGAGCAGTACTTC. Amino acid sequence: CASRGTSPGLYEQYF.

The chain links TRBV13 to TRBJ2-7; 9 bases are a match to TRBD2. J gave up 2 bases and V 1 base, and 6 bases lay outside the gene matches. Germline V gives CDR1 PRHDT, CDR2 FYEKMQ (reference sequence). The CDR3 extends over 16 amino acids. The CDR3 DNA sequence: TGTGCCAGCAGCTTAGCAGCGGGAGGTGAGGCCTACGAGCAGTACTTC. Translation gives CASSLAAGGEAYEQYF.

The chain links TRBV30 to TRBJ1-6, with TRBD1 identical over 8 bases. V shed 4 bases, J shed 10 bases, and the junction held 3 bases outside the gene matches. The CDR3 length is 12 residues. The germline CDR1 and CDR2 sequences are GTSNPN and SVGIG (reference sequence). The DNA of the CDR3 is TGTGCCTGGATGGGACAGGTGTCACCCCTCCACTTT. Its protein product is CAWMGQVSPLHF. Variable domain in full (rest from reference TRBV30 and TRBJ1-6): SQTIHQWPATLVQPVGSPLSLECTVEGTSNPNLYWYRQAAGRGLQLLFYSVGIGQISSEVPQNLSASRPQDRQFILSSKKLLLSDSGFYLCAWMGQVSPLHFGNGTRLTVT.

This clone was counted a single time. The chain has TRBV5-1 and TRBJ1-2, with D possibly being TRBD1 (6 bases). V lost 0 bases to trimming and J lost 3 bases, with 12 bases between them. This CDR3 region has 15 residues. Germline CDR1 SGHRS, CDR2 YFSETQ. The CDR3 DNA follows: TGCGCCAGCAGCTTGGGTTGGGGGCGCGACTATGGCTACACCTTC. It translates to CASSLGWGRDYGYTF.

V usage is TRBV11-2 and J usage is TRBJ1-1, with D maybe TRBD1 (5 bases). The V gene lost 5 bases and the J gene lost 4 bases, with 14 bases spanning the gap. Germline lookup yields CDR1 SGHAT and CDR2 FQNNGV. This CDR3 contains 14 residues. CDR3 nucleotide sequence: TGTGCCAGCAGCATAACAGGAGTAGGCACTGAAGCTTTCTTT. Its translation: CASSITGVGTEAFF.

This clone was seen only a few times. V usage is TRBV6-5 and J usage is TRBJ1-3, with TRBD1 identical over 7 bases. V shed 2 bases, J shed 4 bases, and the junction held 5 bases outside the gene matches. CDR3 length: 15 residues. Germline CDR1 reads MNHEY; CDR2 reads SVGAGI. CDR3 loop: CASSYLQGGGNTIYF. DNA of the CDR3: TGTGCCAGCAGTTACCTGCAGGGGGGAGGAAACACCATATATTTT.

Worth noting for this clone: The junction does not match germline at one end; this may be a read error. The chain employs TRBV6-1 and TRBJ2-5, with TRBD2 matching 9 bases. The CDR3 runs to 12 residues. The V gene's germline CDR1 is MNHNS and CDR2 SASEGT. The CDR3 region is CASSSAGTSSHF. CDR3 in DNA: TGTGCCAGCAGCTCCGCCGGGACTAGCAGTCACTTC.

The V call is TRBV10-3, the J call TRBJ1-1; 9 nucleotides match TRBD1. V gave up 7 bases and J gave up 7 bases; unmatched junction bases: 13. This CDR3 is built from 15 residues. Germline-derived CDR1 and CDR2 are ENHRY and SYGVKD. CDR3 DNA: TGTGCCATCAAGGAGGGACAGGGTTATTATGATGAAGCTTTCTTT. This encodes CAIKEGQGYYDEAFF.

The chain links TRBV28 to TRBJ1-3, with D possibly TRBD1 on 6 matching bases. The CDR3 runs 15 residues. Germline CDR1 and CDR2: MDHEN and SYDVKM. V shed 3 bases and J shed 2 bases, with 11 bases lying between them. CDR3 region: CASSLGAGAGNTIYF. The CDR3 DNA is TGTGCCAGCAGTTTGGGGGCAGGGGCTGGAAACACCATATATTTT.

The chain links TRBV6-6 to TRBJ2-5; TRBD1 matches 7 bases. CDR3 length: 16 residues. Trimming at V came to 0 bases and at J to 5 bases, leaving 9 bases not matched to a gene. The germline CDR1 and CDR2 sequences are MNHNY and SVGAGI (reference sequence). The DNA for the CDR3 is TGTGCCAGCAGTTACTCGAGAGCGGCCAGGGGGGAGACCCAGTACTTC. It codes for CASSYSRAARGETQYF.

J is TRBJ1-1 and V is TRBV6-5, with D uncertain. The CDR3 covers 13 residues. Germline loops: CDR1 MNHEY, CDR2 SVGAGI. V was clipped by 6 bases and J by 3 bases, with 11 bases between them. In DNA, the CDR3 is TGTGCCAGCAGCCGTAACAGTTACACTGAAGCTTTCTTT. Protein product: CASSRNSYTEAFF.

The V call is TRBV27, the J call TRBJ2-2, with TRBD1 as a possible D gene (5 bases). In germline, CDR1 is MNHEY, CDR2 SMNVEV (reference sequence). The ends were cut back, 5 bases at V and 5 bases at J, with 15 bases in the middle. This CDR3 is 15 amino acids long. CDR3 nucleotides: TGTGCCAGCAGTCTTGCAGGGATGGGTACCGGGGAGCTGTTTTTT. It yields the protein CASSLAGMGTGELFF.

This chain joins TRBV5-1 and TRBJ2-7; the match to TRBD1 covers 7 bases. The length of the CDR3 is 15 residues. CDR1 is SGHRS and CDR2 is YFSETQ in the germline V gene. The V segment lost 0 bases and the J segment 5 bases; nucleotides outside the gene matches: 8. The CDR3 DNA is TGCGCCAGCAGCTTGGTAACAGGGGTGGTCAACGAGCAGTACTTC. Amino acids: CASSLVTGVVNEQYF.

The chain couples TRBV29-1 to TRBJ1-4; unclear D gene. Trimming shortened V by 5 bases and J by 0 bases, and 7 bases separated the two germline ends. This CDR3 region has 13 residues. CDR1 is SQVTM and CDR2 is ANQGSEA in the germline V gene. The CDR3 DNA reads TGCAGCGTTTTACTACCAACTAATGAAAAACTGTTTTTT. It encodes CSVLLPTNEKLFF.

The chain links TRBV13 to TRBJ2-3; D is possibly TRBD2 (5 bases). Germline V gene data show CDR1 as PRHDT and CDR2 as FYEKMQ (reference sequence). The CDR3 runs to 15 residues. Deletions cut 0 bases from V and 4 bases from J, with 11 bases between. CDR3 amino acids: CASSLGRVRADTQYF. CDR3 bases: TGTGCCAGCAGCTTAGGGCGGGTAAGGGCAGATACGCAGTATTTT.

The CDR3 loop reads CASSFELGQGKGYTF. CDR3 nucleotide sequence: TGTGCCAGCAGCTTTGAATTGGGACAGGGGAAGGGCTACACCTTC. The rearrangement joins TRBV5-4 to TRBJ1-2, with 10 bases identical to TRBD1. The germline V gene has CDR1 SGHNT and CDR2 YYREEE (reference sequence). V lost 2 bases to trimming and J lost 8 bases; unmatched junction nucleotides: 9. CDR3 length: 15 residues.

The CDR3: CAISESTQGLYEQFF. DNA of the CDR3: TGTGCCATCAGTGAGTCGACCCAGGGATTGTATGAGCAGTTCTTC. The chain joins TRBV10-3 to TRBJ2-1; D might be TRBD1 (5 bases). V lost 0 bases and J 8 bases, leaving 14 bases between the germline ends. This CDR3 is built from 15 residues. Per germline, CDR1 ENHRY and CDR2 SYGVKD.

The chain is built from TRBV4-1 and TRBJ1-5; D is perhaps TRBD1 (6 bases). The V and J ends lost 1 base and 2 bases respectively, with 9 bases between them. Germline V CDR1 and CDR2: MGHRA, YSYEKL. The CDR3 is made up of 15 amino acids. For the CDR3, the DNA is TGCGCCAGCAGCCAAGTACAGGGTGGCAATCAGCCCCAGCATTTT. Protein: CASSQVQGGNQPQHF.

The rearrangement links TRBV12-5 to TRBJ1-4, with 8 bases that match TRBD1. The J segment lost 5 bases and the V segment lost 1 base, leaving 0 bases of the junction unmatched. Per the germline V gene, CDR1 is LGHNT and CDR2 is FRNRAP. The CDR3 extends over 14 amino acids. The CDR3 DNA sequence: TGTGCTAGTGGTTTGGGACAGGGGAATGAAAAACTGTTTTTT. Translating gives CASGLGQGNEKLFF.

The rearrangement uses TRBV14 and TRBJ1-4; tentatively, D is TRBD1 (5 bases). V dropped 3 bases and J dropped 8 bases, with 19 bases sitting between them. CDR1 and CDR2 from the germline V gene are SGHDN and FVKESK. The length of the CDR3 is 16 residues. This CDR3 is CASSHRAGGFGEKLFF. CDR3 DNA sequence: TGTGCCAGCAGCCACAGAGCCGGGGGGTTCGGCGAAAAACTGTTTTTT.

The chain is built from TRBV19 and TRBJ2-7, with a tentative D call TRBD1 (6 bases). Per the germline V gene, CDR1 is LNHDA and CDR2 is SQIVND (reference sequence). V was trimmed by 6 bases and J by 2 bases, leaving 14 bases between them. The CDR3 extends over 14 amino acids. CDR3 protein: CASSPGTNPYEQYF. CDR3 coding DNA: TGTGCCAGTAGCCCCGGGACAAACCCCTACGAGCAGTACTTC.

This chain uses TRBV14 with TRBJ2-7; D not resolved. Germline assignment: CDR1 SGHDN and CDR2 FVKESK. There are 16 residues in the CDR3. V dropped 1 base and J dropped 2 bases, with 15 bases sitting between them. CDR3: CASSQGPYPTTYEQYF. The CDR3 DNA follows: TGTGCCAGCAGCCAAGGACCCTACCCAACTACCTACGAGCAGTACTTC.

The chain combines TRBV19 with TRBJ2-5, with D perhaps matching TRBD1 (5 bases). CDR1 is LNHDA and CDR2 is SQIVND in the germline V gene (reference sequence). Trimming took 10 bases from V and 1 from J, leaving 13 bases between them. There are 13 residues in the CDR3. The CDR3 coding sequence is TGTGCCACCAGACAGAGCTCCCAAGAGACCCAGTACTTC. It codes for CATRQSSQETQYF.

This clone showed up just a few times. The chain combines TRBV11-2 with TRBJ2-3; 9 bases agree with TRBD2. CDR1 is SGHAT and CDR2 is FQNNGV in the germline V gene. The CDR3 spans 15 residues. Unmatched junction bases numbered 6, after V lost 5 bases and J lost 3 bases. The CDR3: CASSARGGGTDTQYF. The CDR3 bases are TGTGCCAGCAGCGCGCGGGGGGGCGGGACAGATACGCAGTATTTT.

The rearrangement joins TRBV5-1 to TRBJ1-3; TRBD1 aligns across 7 bases. The trim removed 4 bases at V and 2 bases at J, leaving 9 bases unmatched. The CDR3 consists of 16 residues. Germline assignment: CDR1 SGHRS and CDR2 YFSETQ. The CDR3 bases are TGCGCCAGCAGCCCGATGGCAACAGGGGCTGGAAACACCATATATTTT. It encodes CASSPMATGAGNTIYF. The complete variable domain, with remaining parts taken from reference TRBV5-1 and TRBJ1-3, reads KAGVTQTPRYLIKTRGQQVTLSCSPISGHRSVSWYQQTPGQGLQFLFEYFSETQRNKGNFPGRFSGRQFSNSRSEMNVSTLELGDSALYLCASSPMATGAGNTIYFGEGSWLTVV.

V is TRBV5-1 and J is TRBJ2-7; 7 nucleotides line up with TRBD1. Germline trimming cut 2 bases from V and 2 bases from J; bases unmatched to any gene: 10. The CDR3 covers 16 residues. Per the germline V gene, CDR1 is SGHRS and CDR2 is YFSETQ. CDR3 DNA: TGCGCCAGCAGCTTTGAGGTCGGACAGGCGGCCTACGAGCAGTACTTC. Translation gives CASSFEVGQAAYEQYF. Looking up the rest from reference TRBV5-1 and TRBJ2-7 gives the full variable domain: KAGVTQTPRYLIKTRGQQVTLSCSPISGHRSVSWYQQTPGQGLQFLFEYFSETQRNKGNFPGRFSGRQFSNSRSEMNVSTLELGDSALYLCASSFEVGQAAYEQYFGPGTRLTVT.

To note about this clone: Other DNA sequences in this specimen translate into the identical CDR3. The chain recombines TRBV5-4 with TRBJ1-2, with 8 positions matching TRBD1. After removal of 3 bases from V and 8 bases from J, the junction contained 9 bases not matched to a gene. Per germline, CDR1 SGHNT and CDR2 YYREEE (reference sequence). The CDR3 is 14 residues long. CDR3 DNA sequence: TGTGCCAGCAGCTCGAATACGGACAGGGACGGCTACACCTTC. Translation: CASSSNTDRDGYTF.